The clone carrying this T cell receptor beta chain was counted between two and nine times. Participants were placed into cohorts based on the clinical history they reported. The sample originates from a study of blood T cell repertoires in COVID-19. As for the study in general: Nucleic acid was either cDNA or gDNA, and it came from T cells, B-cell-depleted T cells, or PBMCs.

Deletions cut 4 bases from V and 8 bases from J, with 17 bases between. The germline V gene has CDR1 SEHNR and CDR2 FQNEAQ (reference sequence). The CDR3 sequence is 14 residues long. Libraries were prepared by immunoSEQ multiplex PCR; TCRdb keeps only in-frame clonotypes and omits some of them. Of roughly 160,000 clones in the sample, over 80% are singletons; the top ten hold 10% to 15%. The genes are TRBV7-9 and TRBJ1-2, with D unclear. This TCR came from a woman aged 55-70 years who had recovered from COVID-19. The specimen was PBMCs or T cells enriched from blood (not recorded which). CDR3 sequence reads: CASSSTGPGEGYTF. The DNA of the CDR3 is TGTGCCAGCAGCTCCACCGGGCCCGGGGAAGGCTACACCTTC.